This TCR beta chain emerged from a study of cytomegalovirus exposure and HLA in healthy donors. 60 Vbeta and 13 Jbeta primers were used in PCR. Assay: immunoSEQ multiplex PCR; the TCRdb copy retains only in-frame clones and omits some. The sample contains roughly 160,000 clones, around 80% of which appear only once. CDR1 and CDR2 from the germline V gene are SGHTS and YDEGEE. This CDR3 has 15 amino acids. Trimming pared 0 bases from V and 2 bases from J, leaving 10 bases between. This clonotype was sampled from a woman aged 50 to 60 in good health and CMV-seropositive. The V gene is TRBV5-8, the J gene TRBJ2-3, with a weak D call TRBD2 (5 bases). Material for sequencing was PBMCs. The CDR3 loop reads CASSLVRGFTDTQYF. CDR3 DNA sequence: TGTGCCAGCAGCTTGGTCCGGGGTTTCACAGATACGCAGTATTTT.